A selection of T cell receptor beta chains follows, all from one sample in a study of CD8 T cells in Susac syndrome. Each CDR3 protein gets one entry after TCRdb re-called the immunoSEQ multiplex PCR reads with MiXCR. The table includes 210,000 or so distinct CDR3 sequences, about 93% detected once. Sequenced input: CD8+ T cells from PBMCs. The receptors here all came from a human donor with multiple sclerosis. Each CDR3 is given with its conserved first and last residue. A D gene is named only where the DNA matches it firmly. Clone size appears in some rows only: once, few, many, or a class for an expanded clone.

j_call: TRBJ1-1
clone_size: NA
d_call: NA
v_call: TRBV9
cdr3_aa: CASSNGGSLISAEAFF
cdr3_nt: TGTGCCAGCAGCAACGGGGGGTCTCTCATAAGCGCTGAAGCTTTCTTT

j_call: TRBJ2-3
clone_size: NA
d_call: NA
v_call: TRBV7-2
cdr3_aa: CASSFQQMAVSDSTDTQYF
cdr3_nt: TGTGCCAGCAGCTTCCAACAAATGGCGGTTTCAGATAGCACAGATACGCAGTATTTT

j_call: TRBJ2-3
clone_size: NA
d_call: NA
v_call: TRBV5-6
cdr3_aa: CASSLVVTDTQYF
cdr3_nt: TGTGCCAGCAGCTTGGTAGTCACAGATACGCAGTATTTT

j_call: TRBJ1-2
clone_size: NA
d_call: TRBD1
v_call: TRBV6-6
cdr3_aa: CASSSAGTGGYGYTF
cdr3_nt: TGTGCCAGCAGTTCCGCCGGGACAGGTGGTTATGGCTACACCTTC

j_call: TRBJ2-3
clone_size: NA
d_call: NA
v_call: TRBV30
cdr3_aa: CAWSEGYGTDTQYF
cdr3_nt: TGTGCCTGGAGTGAGGGTTACGGCACAGATACGCAGTATTTT

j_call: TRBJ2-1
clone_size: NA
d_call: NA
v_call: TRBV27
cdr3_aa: CASSLLTRTNEQFF
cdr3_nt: TGTGCCAGCAGTTTATTGACTAGGACTAATGAGCAGTTCTTC

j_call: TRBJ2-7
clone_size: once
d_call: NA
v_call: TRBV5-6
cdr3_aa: CASSFSRRTARRGRMTYEQYF
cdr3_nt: TGTGCCAGCAGCTTCTCCCGGCGGACAGCCCGACGTGGAAGGATGACCTACGAGCAGTACTTC

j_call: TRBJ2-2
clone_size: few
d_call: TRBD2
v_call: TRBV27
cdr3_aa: CASSLLAGAGELFF
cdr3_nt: TGTGCCAGCAGTTTACTAGCGGGAGCCGGGGAGCTGTTTTTT

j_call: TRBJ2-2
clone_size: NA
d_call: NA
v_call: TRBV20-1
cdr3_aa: CSARDGRDTGELFF
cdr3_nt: TGCAGTGCTAGAGATGGGCGGGACACCGGGGAGCTGTTTTTT

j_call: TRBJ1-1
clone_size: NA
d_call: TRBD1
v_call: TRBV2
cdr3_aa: CASSDQGAEAFF
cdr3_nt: TGTGCCAGCAGTGATCAGGGGGCTGAAGCTTTCTTT

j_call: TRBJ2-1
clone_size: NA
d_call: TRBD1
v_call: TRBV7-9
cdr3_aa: CASSRQGDLDEQFF
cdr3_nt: TGTGCCAGCAGCCGACAGGGGGATTTGGATGAGCAGTTCTTC

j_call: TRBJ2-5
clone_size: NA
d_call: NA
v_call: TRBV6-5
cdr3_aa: CASSYKDSMYQETQYF
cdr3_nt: TGTGCCAGCAGTTACAAGGACAGCATGTACCAAGAGACCCAGTACTTC

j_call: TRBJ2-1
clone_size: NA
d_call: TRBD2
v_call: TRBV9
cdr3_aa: CASSDYSGSYNEQFF
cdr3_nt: TGTGCCAGCAGCGACTATAGCGGGAGCTACAATGAGCAGTTCTTC

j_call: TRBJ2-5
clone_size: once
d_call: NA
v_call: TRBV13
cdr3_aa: CASSPGTETQYF
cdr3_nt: TGTGCCAGCAGCCCAGGGACGGAGACCCAGTACTTC

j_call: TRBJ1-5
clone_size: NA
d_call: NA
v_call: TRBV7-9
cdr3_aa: CASSLENQPQHF
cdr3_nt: TGTGCCAGCAGTTTAGAGAATCAGCCCCAGCATTTT

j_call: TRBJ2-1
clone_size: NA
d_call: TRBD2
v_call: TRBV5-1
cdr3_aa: CASSLVLSGGLNEQFF
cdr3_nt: TGCGCCAGCAGCTTGGTTCTAAGCGGGGGGCTGAATGAGCAGTTCTTC

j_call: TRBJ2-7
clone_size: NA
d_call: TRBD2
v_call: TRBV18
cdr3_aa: CASSPDSGVSYEQYF
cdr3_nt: TGTGCCAGCTCACCTGATAGCGGGGTCTCCTACGAGCAGTACTTC